A single T cell receptor beta chain is shown here with its context. Per the original data handling: Estimates of nucleated cell counts were drawn from the amplification of reference gene primers. Profiled with immunoSEQ multiplex PCR; TCRdb holds only in-frame clones, not every one. V, J and clone size reflect that table, while D and trimming were determined from the DNA. Among approximately 300,000 clones listed, approximately 88% were seen once. Each participant's cohort was designated according to participant-reported clinical history. V shed 3 bases and J shed 3 bases, with 10 bases lying between them. Per the germline V gene, CDR1 is SGHRS and CDR2 is YFSETQ. The CDR3 covers 14 residues. The data were obtained in a study of blood T cell repertoires in COVID-19. Overall study context: Sample material is recorded as cDNA or gDNA derived from T cells, B-cell-depleted T cells, or PBMCs.

This sequence was found in a man in his sixties who had recovered from COVID-19. The sample was PBMCs or T cells enriched from blood (not recorded which). The chain is built from TRBV5-1 and TRBJ2-4; TRBD1 is a possible D gene (6 bases). CDR3: CASSSQGYKNIQYF. The CDR3 nucleotides read TGCGCCAGCAGCTCCCAGGGGTACAAAAACATTCAGTACTTC.